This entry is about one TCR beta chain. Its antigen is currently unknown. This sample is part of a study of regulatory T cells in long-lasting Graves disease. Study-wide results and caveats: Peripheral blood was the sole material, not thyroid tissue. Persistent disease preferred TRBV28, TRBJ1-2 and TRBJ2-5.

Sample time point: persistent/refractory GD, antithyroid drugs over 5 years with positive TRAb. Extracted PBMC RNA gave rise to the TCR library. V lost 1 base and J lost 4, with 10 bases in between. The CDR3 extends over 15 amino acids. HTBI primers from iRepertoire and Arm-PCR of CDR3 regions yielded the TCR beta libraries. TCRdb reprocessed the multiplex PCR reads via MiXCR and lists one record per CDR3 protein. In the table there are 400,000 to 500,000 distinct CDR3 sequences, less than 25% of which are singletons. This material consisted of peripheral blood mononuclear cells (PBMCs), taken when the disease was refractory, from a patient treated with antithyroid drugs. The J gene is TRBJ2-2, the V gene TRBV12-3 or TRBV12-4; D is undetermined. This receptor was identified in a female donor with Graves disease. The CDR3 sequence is CASSLGLTPTGELFF. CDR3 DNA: TGTGCCAGCAGTTTAGGGCTTACCCCCACCGGGGAGCTGTTTTTT.